Each of the 8 T cell receptor beta chains below was sequenced from the same sample in a study of human T cells and chemical hapten exposure. Each CDR3 protein gets one entry after TCRdb re-called the RACE reads with MiXCR. The table includes approximately 260,000 distinct CDR3 sequences, approximately 8% detected once. Time point: pre-sensitization, week 0. Treatment defined: therapeutic diphenylcyclopropenone sensitization with weekly scalp DPC. The sequenced sample was whole blood, obtained in connection with sensitization to the hapten diphenylcyclopropenone (DPC). The source is a man between 18 and 35 years old with alopecia areata. Some clones in this sample may be carry-over from other donors' samples.

This clonotype was counted many times. The gene calls are TRBV10-3 and TRBJ1-3; 9 bases are a match to TRBD1. CDR1 is ENHRY and CDR2 is SYGVKD in the germline V gene. The CDR3 extends over 16 amino acids. J gave up 2 bases and V 5 bases, and 7 bases lay outside the gene matches. The CDR3 sequence: CAISRGQGEPGNTIYF. CDR3 DNA: TGTGCCATCAGTAGGGGACAGGGTGAACCTGGAAACACCATATATTTT.

This chain joins TRBV21-1 and TRBJ1-3. TRBV21-1 has pseudogene status. CDR3 length: 22 residues. The chain's CDR3 is CASSKFDEEKEGTLVLRATIYF. For the CDR3, the DNA is TGTGCCAGCAGCAAATTTGACGAGGAGAAGGAGGGCACCTTAGTTCTTAGGGCCACCATATATTTT.

This clonotype appeared many times. The J gene is TRBJ1-1, the V gene TRBV7-9; no clear D gene. CDR3 size: 13 residues. V was pared by 2 bases and J by 1 base, with 5 bases between. Germline CDR1 is SEHNR and CDR2 is FQNEAQ (reference sequence). DNA for the CDR3: TGTGCCAGCAGCTTATATGGGAACACTGAAGCTTTCTTT. Its protein is CASSLYGNTEAFF.

The V call is TRBV4-3, the J call TRBJ2-7; D remains unclear. V lost 0 bases to trimming and J lost 2 bases, with 23 bases between them. The CDR3 is 19 residues long. Germline assignment: CDR1 LGHNA and CDR2 YSLEER. In DNA, the CDR3 is TGCGCCAGCAGCCAAGAATCCCCAGGTGAGGCCATCTTTCCCTACGAGCAGTACGTC. Translated, it gives CASSQESPGEAIFPYEQYV.

The rearrangement links TRBV11-3 to TRBJ2-3, with D possibly being TRBD1 or TRBD2 (6 bases each). The CDR3 has 15 amino acids. Trimming left V 2 bases short and J 4 bases short, with 13 bases between. The germline gives CDR1 SGHNT, CDR2 YENEEA. CDR3: CASSLQQGGADTQYF. In nucleotides, the CDR3 is TGTGCCAGCAGCTTACAACAGGGAGGAGCAGATACGCAGTATTTT.

The J gene is TRBJ2-1, the V gene TRBV2; 7 nucleotides line up with TRBD1. The CDR3 runs to 15 residues. V lost 6 bases and J lost 8; bases outside the gene matches: 13. In germline, CDR1 is SNHLY, CDR2 FYNNEI. CDR3 region: CASRYLRDSEYEQFF. The CDR3, as DNA: TGTGCCAGCAGGTACCTCCGGGACAGTGAATATGAGCAGTTCTTC.

V usage is TRBV12-3 or TRBV12-4 and J usage is TRBJ2-2; D ambiguous. This CDR3 is built from 14 residues. Trimming took 6 bases from V and 5 from J, leaving 13 bases between them. CDR3: CASSPGLGTGELFF. The CDR3 nucleotides are TGTGCCAGCAGCCCGGGCCTAGGGACCGGGGAGCTGTTTTTT.

The chain is built from TRBV28 and TRBJ2-5; D remains ambiguous. CDR3 length: 14 amino acids. V lost 6 bases, J lost 9 bases, and 20 bases lay in between. The germline V gene encodes CDR1 MDHEN and CDR2 SYDVKM. This CDR3 is CASSLVDLGRSQYF. In DNA, the CDR3 is TGTGCCAGCAGCCTAGTTGACCTTGGACGATCCCAGTACTTC.